Sequencing of this T cell receptor beta chain was carried out in a study of vaccination effects on CD4 cells after COVID-19. Repertoires were generated with immunoSEQ multiplex PCR, while TCRdb's copy carries only in-frame clones and drops some. The sample yields tens of thousands of clones, about 80% seen once. This clone showed up just a few times. The antigen is undetermined. Upon completion of around ten days in culture, CD4+ T cells were isolated. According to PCR results, the person was infected with SARS-CoV-2 between March and December 2020. Participants were given two doses of BNT162b2 or mRNA-1273 vaccine. The authors replaced half the medium with IL-2 medium on days 3 and 7. Trimming pared 4 bases from V and 3 bases from J, leaving 13 bases between. This CDR3 contains 15 residues. In germline, CDR1 is SGHRS, CDR2 YFSETQ.

The clonotype comes from a human donor who had a prior SARS-CoV-2 infection. The genes are TRBV5-1 and TRBJ1-4; weak D call: TRBD1 (6 bases). Sequences were derived from CD4+ T cells from PBMCs cultured without peptide, sampled after COVID-19 vaccination. CDR3 in amino acids: CASSRTTGSNEKLFF. In nucleotides, the CDR3 is TGCGCCAGCAGCCGTACAACAGGGTCTAATGAAAAACTGTTTTTT. Variable domain in full (rest from reference TRBV5-1 and TRBJ1-4): KAGVTQTPRYLIKTRGQQVTLSCSPISGHRSVSWYQQTPGQGLQFLFEYFSETQRNKGNFPGRFSGRQFSNSRSEMNVSTLELGDSALYLCASSRTTGSNEKLFFGSGTQLSVL.